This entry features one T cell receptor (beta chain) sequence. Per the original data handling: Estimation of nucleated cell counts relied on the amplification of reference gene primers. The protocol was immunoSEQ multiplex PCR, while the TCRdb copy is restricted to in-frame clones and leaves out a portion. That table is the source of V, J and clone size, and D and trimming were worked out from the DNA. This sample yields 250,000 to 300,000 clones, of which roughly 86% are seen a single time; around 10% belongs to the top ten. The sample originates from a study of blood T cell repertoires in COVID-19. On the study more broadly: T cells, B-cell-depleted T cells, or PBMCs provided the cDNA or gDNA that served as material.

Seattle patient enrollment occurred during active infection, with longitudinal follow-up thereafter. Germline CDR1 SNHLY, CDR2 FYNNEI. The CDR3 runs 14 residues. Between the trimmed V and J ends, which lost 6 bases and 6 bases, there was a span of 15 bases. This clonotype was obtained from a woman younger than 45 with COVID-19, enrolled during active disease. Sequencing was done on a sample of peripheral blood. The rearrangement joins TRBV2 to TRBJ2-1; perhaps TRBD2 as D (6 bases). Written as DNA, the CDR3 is TGTGCCAGCAGCAGCCCAGCGGGTGCCAATGAGCAGTTCTTC. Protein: CASSSPAGANEQFF.